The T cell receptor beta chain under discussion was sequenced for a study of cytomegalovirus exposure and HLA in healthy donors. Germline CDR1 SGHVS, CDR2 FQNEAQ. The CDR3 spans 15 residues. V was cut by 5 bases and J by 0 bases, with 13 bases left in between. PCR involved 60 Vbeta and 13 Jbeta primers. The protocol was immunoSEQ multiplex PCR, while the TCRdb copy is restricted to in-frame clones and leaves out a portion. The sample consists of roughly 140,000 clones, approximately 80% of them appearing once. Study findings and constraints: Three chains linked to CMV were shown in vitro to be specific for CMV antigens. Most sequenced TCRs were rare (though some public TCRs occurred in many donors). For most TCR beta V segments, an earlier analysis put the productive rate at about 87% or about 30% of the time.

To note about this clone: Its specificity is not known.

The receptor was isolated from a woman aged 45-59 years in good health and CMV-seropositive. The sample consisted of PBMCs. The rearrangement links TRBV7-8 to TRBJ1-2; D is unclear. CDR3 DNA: TGTGCCAGCAGCCCTACGCCGGGAACTAACTATGGCTACACCTTC. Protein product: CASSPTPGTNYGYTF.